The 11 T cell receptor beta chains listed next were all sequenced from one sample in a study of regulatory T cells in long-lasting Graves disease. Time point: persistent/refractory GD, antithyroid drugs over 5 years with positive TRAb. PBMC-derived RNA was used for the TCR library. Arm-PCR of CDR3 regions and iRepertoire HTBI primers were the basis on which TCR beta libraries were built. TCRdb reanalysed the multiplex PCR reads using MiXCR and keeps one entry per CDR3 protein. The sample carries around 460,000 distinct CDR3 sequences, about 20% recorded once. Here the sequenced sample was peripheral blood mononuclear cells (PBMCs), taken when the disease was refractory, from a patient treated with antithyroid drugs. The source is a female donor with Graves disease.

In this sample, this clonotype turned up many times. This chain's CDR3 is CSATYGGRDTEAFF. In DNA, the CDR3 is TGCAGTGCTACCTATGGGGGTCGGGACACTGAAGCTTTCTTT. This chain uses TRBV20-1 with TRBJ1-1; TRBD1 might be the D (5 bases). This CDR3 comprises 14 residues. V lost 4 bases, J lost 3 bases, and 15 bases lay in between. Germline values: CDR1 DFQATT, CDR2 SNEGSKA (reference sequence).

A note on this clonotype: Possible read error: a much larger clone is one base away. V gene TRBV19 combines with J gene TRBJ2-5; the match to TRBD2 covers 7 bases. CDR1 is LNHDA, CDR2 SQIVND, per germline (reference sequence). The ends lost 5 bases at V and 1 base at J; junction bases unmatched: 4. The CDR3 runs 14 residues. The CDR3 coding sequence is TGTGCCAGTAGTGGGGCTAGCGGCCAAGAGACCCAGTACTTC. Translated: CASSGASGQETQYF.

The V and J genes are TRBV7-3 and TRBJ1-2, with TRBD1 as a possible D gene (5 bases). The CDR3 is made up of 13 amino acids. Trimming removed 5 bases from V and 5 bases from J, with 12 bases in between. From germline, CDR1 is SGHTA and CDR2 FQGTGA. CDR3 region: CASSMGTEYGYTF. CDR3 coding DNA: TGTGCCAGCAGCATGGGGACCGAGTATGGCTACACCTTC.

The gene calls are TRBV6-2 or TRBV6-3 and TRBJ1-2, with 7 bases fitting TRBD1. The ends lost 4 bases at V and 1 base at J; junction bases unmatched: 3. Germline V gene sequence: CDR1 MNHEY, CDR2 SVGEGT. The CDR3 loop spans 14 amino acids. As DNA, the CDR3 is TGTGCCAGCAGTTTCGGGACAGTTAACTATGGCTACACCTTC. Encoded protein: CASSFGTVNYGYTF.

This clonotype has only a few counts. A much larger clone differs by one base, so this may be a read error. The CDR3 sequence is CASSPGQGVQPQHF. DNA of the CDR3: TGTGCCAGCAGTCCCGGACAGGGTGTTCAGCCCCAGCATTTT. This chain uses TRBV6-2 or TRBV6-3 with TRBJ1-5; 8 bases match TRBD1. The CDR3 is 14 amino acids. Germline trimming cut 5 bases from V and 6 bases from J; bases unmatched to any gene: 6. In germline, CDR1 is MNHEY, CDR2 SVGEGT.

This clonotype was counted many times. This chain links TRBV28 with TRBJ2-5; 7 nucleotides match TRBD1. Germline CDR1 and CDR2: MDHEN and SYDVKM. With 6 bases clipped from V and 5 bases from J, the junction kept 6 bases outside the gene matches. The CDR3 totals 13 residues. In nucleotides, the CDR3 is TGTGCCAGCAGCCGACAGGGATGGGAGACCCAGTACTTC. It codes for CASSRQGWETQYF. Using reference TRBV28 and TRBJ2-5 for the parts outside the CDR3, the full variable domain is DVKVTQSSRYLVKRTGEKVFLECVQDMDHENMFWYRQDPGLGLRLIYFSYDVKMKEKGDIPEGYSVSREKKERFSLILESASTNQTSMYLCASSRQGWETQYFGPGTRLLVL.

Ten or more counts support this clonotype. The chain links TRBV28 to TRBJ1-2; D is possibly TRBD1 (6 bases). Germline V CDR1 and CDR2: MDHEN, SYDVKM. V lost 3 bases to trimming and J lost 3 bases, with 20 bases between them. The CDR3 runs 17 residues. Written as DNA, the CDR3 is TGTGCCAGCAGTTTGGGGGCTTACCGGACAGCGGACTATGGCTACACCTTC. This sequence encodes CASSLGAYRTADYGYTF.

V usage is TRBV20-1 and J usage is TRBJ2-3; D remains unclear. The length of the CDR3 is 14 residues. Germline V gene lookup returns CDR1 DFQATT and CDR2 SNEGSKA (reference sequence). V lost 0 bases and J lost 2, with 9 bases in between. The chain's CDR3 is CSARDVLHTDTQYF. In DNA form, the CDR3 reads TGCAGTGCTAGAGATGTCCTACACACAGATACGCAGTATTTT.

This clonotype was found a few times. The V call is TRBV7-9, the J call TRBJ1-4, with D possibly being TRBD1 (5 bases). Germline CDR1 SEHNR, CDR2 FQNEAQ (reference sequence). The CDR3 consists of 14 residues. V gave up 5 bases and J gave up 8 bases, with 15 bases separating them. CDR3 sequence reads: CASSPVTGGEKLFF. The CDR3 coding sequence is TGTGCCAGCAGCCCGGTTACGGGGGGGGAAAAACTGTTTTTT.

This clonotype appeared a single time. Since a much larger clone is just one base distant, this may be a read error. The rearrangement links TRBV6-1 to TRBJ1-5, with TRBD1 identical over 10 bases. This CDR3 spans 13 amino acids. Trimming cost V 11 bases and J 7 bases; bases outside gene matches: 8. Germline V CDR1 and CDR2: MNHNS, SASEGT. Written as DNA, the CDR3 is TGTGCCGGCCGAGGACAGGGGGAACAGCCCCAGCATTTT. Its protein product is CAGRGQGEQPQHF.

This clonotype was picked up a small number of times. This rearrangement joins TRBV2 to TRBJ2-5; D remains unclear. Germline CDR1 SNHLY, CDR2 FYNNEI. Trimming took 10 bases from V and 0 from J, leaving 15 bases between them. This CDR3 comprises 14 residues. The CDR3 is CATARRPDQETQYF. CDR3 coding DNA: TGTGCCACCGCCCGGCGGCCCGACCAAGAGACCCAGTACTTC.